This is a list of T cell receptor beta chains from one sample in a study of neurological immune-mediated disorders. TCRdb ran MiXCR on the 5' RACE reads and lists one entry per CDR3 protein. This table holds 80,000 to 85,000 distinct CDR3 sequences, roughly 2.6% found once. The sequenced sample was PBMCs. These receptors originate from a woman aged 25 to 39 with multiple sclerosis. The CDR3 runs from the conserved cysteine through the conserved F or W. A D gene is named only where the DNA matches it firmly. Sizes are listed as once, few, many or a size class.

v_call,d_call,cdr3_length,clone_size,j_call,cdr3_aa,cdr3_nt
TRBV18,NA,15,many,TRBJ2-3,CASSPPRGATDTQYF,TGTGCCAGCTCCCCCCCACGGGGGGCTACAGATACGCAGTATTTT
TRBV7-2,TRBD2,16,many,TRBJ2-1,CASSLAGLAAYNEQFF,TGTGCCAGCAGCTTGGCGGGGCTAGCGGCCTACAATGAGCAGTTCTTC
TRBV12-3/TRBV12-4,NA,12,many,TRBJ1-2,CASSLLNYGYTF,TGTGCCAGCAGTTTATTAAACTATGGCTACACCTTC
TRBV7-9,NA,12,many,TRBJ2-1,CASSLASHEQFF,TGTGCCAGCAGCTTAGCTAGCCATGAGCAGTTCTTC
TRBV7-2,NA,14,many,TRBJ1-4,CASSFGKTNEKLFF,TGTGCCAGCAGCTTCGGAAAAACTAATGAAAAACTGTTTTTT
TRBV7-9,NA,13,many,TRBJ1-4,CASSLARLGGLFF,TGTGCCAGCAGCTTAGCTCGACTGGGGGGGCTGTTTTTT
TRBV6-6,NA,13,many,TRBJ1-1,CASRPTLNTEAFF,TGTGCCAGCAGGCCGACACTTAACACTGAAGCTTTCTTT
TRBV7-9,NA,17,many,TRBJ2-5,CASSTSWGEGDGKTQYF,TGTGCCAGCAGCACTAGCTGGGGAGAGGGCGACGGAAAGACCCAGTACTTC
TRBV7-9,TRBD2,15,many,TRBJ2-1,CASSLGGGRDNEQFF,TGTGCCAGCAGCTTAGGAGGCGGGAGGGACAATGAGCAGTTCTTC
TRBV10-2,TRBD2,16,many,TRBJ2-5,CASSESGLDGPETQYF,TGCGCCAGCAGTGAGTCGGGACTAGACGGGCCGGAGACCCAGTACTTC
TRBV21-1,NA,17,many,TRBJ2-3,CASTSPRGYTSTDTQYF,TGTGCCAGCACCTCACCCAGGGGATACACTAGCACAGATACGCAGTATTTT
TRBV11-2,TRBD2,14,many,TRBJ2-1,CASSLEASGSEQFF,TGTGCCAGCAGCTTAGAGGCTAGCGGGAGCGAGCAGTTCTTC